These T cell receptor beta chains were read from a single sample in a study of cytomegalovirus exposure and HLA in healthy donors. Profiled with immunoSEQ multiplex PCR; TCRdb holds only in-frame clones, not every one. The sample includes 250,000 to 300,000 clones, over 90% of them seen just once. Sample: PBMCs. All receptors derive from a girl aged 2 to 9 in good health and CMV-seronegative. Each CDR3 is given without its conserved first and last residue. A D gene is named only where the DNA matches it firmly.

D	J	V	CDR3
-	TRBJ2-7	TRBV7-7	ASSLAPDYEQY
-	TRBJ1-1	TRBV5-1	ASCGGGGFGNTEAF
-	TRBJ1-5	TRBV4-1	ASSQVGYSNQPQH
TRBD1	TRBJ2-6	TRBV14	ASSQVWDRVSGANVLT
TRBD1	TRBJ2-7	TRBV7-9	ASSLGQGVFHEQY
TRBD1	TRBJ1-5	TRBV19	ASSMARDRGQEPQH
TRBD1	TRBJ1-2	TRBV28	ASRTTGTGGGYGYT
-	TRBJ1-1	TRBV27	ASSIGLGTEAF
TRBD2	TRBJ2-1	TRBV28	ASSPWTSGGPSSYNEQF
-	TRBJ1-5	TRBV5-8	ASSLARTPNQPQH
TRBD2	TRBJ2-3	TRBV7-2	ASSPLRTSGSTDTQY
TRBD2	TRBJ2-5	TRBV5-1	ASSTNLAEPEETQY
-	TRBJ2-7	TRBV6-5	ASSRTVTSSYEQY
TRBD1	TRBJ2-7	TRBV6-1	ASSEVVGQGFGYEQY
-	TRBJ2-5	TRBV19	ASSMSWRVETQY
TRBD2	TRBJ2-7	TRBV25-1	ATETSGGDYEQY
-	TRBJ2-7	TRBV5-4	ASSLGGLPYEQY
TRBD1	TRBJ1-4	TRBV27	ASSSGGPRTHEKLF
-	TRBJ2-5	TRBV19	ASSGVKETQY
-	TRBJ1-4	TRBV4-2	ASSPDLSTNEKLF
-	TRBJ2-3	TRBV2	ASSDLAPLNTQY
TRBD2	TRBJ2-3	TRBV14	ASSQARSGADTQY
-	TRBJ1-5	TRBV4-1	ARRDETGGNQPQH
TRBD1	TRBJ1-4	TRBV29-1	SVGDRGNEKLF
-	TRBJ2-1	TRBV19	ASSISAGRGEQF
TRBD1	TRBJ1-4	TRBV19	ASSTGTGAEKLF
-	TRBJ1-2	TRBV2	ASMQGTAEGYT
-	TRBJ2-3	TRBV2	ASKFSTDTQY
TRBD2	TRBJ2-2	TRBV25-1	ASSPRTSGRTGELF
-	TRBJ2-1	TRBV27	ASSSGFSSYNEQF